What follows are 4 T cell receptor beta chains derived from one specimen sequenced in a study of cytomegalovirus exposure and HLA in healthy donors. 60 Vbeta and 13 Jbeta primers were used in PCR. The method was immunoSEQ multiplex PCR; TCRdb's version includes in-frame clones alone and lacks a portion of them. This repertoire shows over 150,000 clones, more than 75% found once; its top ten account for less than 8.5%. The source material was PBMCs. Every receptor here comes from a young man in good health and CMV-seropositive.

The CDR3 spells CAISDELNYGYTF. The CDR3 DNA sequence: TGTGCCATCAGTGATGAACTCAACTATGGCTACACCTTC. The chain has TRBV10-3 and TRBJ1-2; unclear D gene. CDR1 ENHRY and CDR2 SYGVKD come from the germline V gene. The length of the CDR3 is 13 residues. Trimming took off 3 bases at V and 2 bases at J, with 7 bases between the two ends.

This rearrangement joins TRBV29-1 to TRBJ1-1; TRBD1 is a possible D gene (6 bases). Germline values: CDR1 SQVTM, CDR2 ANQGSEA. This CDR3 has 12 amino acids. Deletions cut 6 bases from V and 1 base from J, with 9 bases between. Here the CDR3 reads CSVGHANTEAFF. CDR3 bases: TGCAGCGTGGGACACGCGAACACTGAAGCTTTCTTT.

This rearrangement joins TRBV5-6 to TRBJ2-7, with 9 bases lining up with TRBD2. Germline values: CDR1 SGHDT, CDR2 YYEEEE. Germline trimming cut 3 bases from V and 0 bases from J; bases unmatched to any gene: 7. The CDR3 runs 16 residues. Here the CDR3 DNA reads TGTGCCAGCAGCTCCCGGCTAGCGGGGAACTCCTACGAGCAGTACTTC. This sequence encodes CASSSRLAGNSYEQYF.

The V gene is TRBV27, the J gene TRBJ2-7; TRBD1 aligns across 9 bases. CDR3 size: 14 residues. V was pared by 4 bases and J by 4 bases, with 5 bases of the junction left unmatched. Looked up from germline, CDR1 is MNHEY and CDR2 is SMNVEV (reference sequence). CDR3 nucleotide sequence: TGTGCCAGCAGTTATGGGACAGGGAATTACGAGCAGTACTTC. It is translated as CASSYGTGNYEQYF.